The entry that follows covers one T cell receptor (beta chain) sequence. Its antigen is still unknown. This sample was included in a study of cytomegalovirus exposure and HLA in healthy donors. V was shortened by 2 bases and J by 5 bases, with 12 bases between the two germline ends. The length of the CDR3 is 14 residues. Germline V gene sequence: CDR1 MNHNY, CDR2 SVGAGI (reference sequence). General observations from the study: Later, TCR association rates were found to vary by HLA locus, highest for DRB1 and lowest for HLA-C. Common viral pathogens seemed, in a later analysis, to connect with several of the most significant clusters.

PCR amplification relied on 60 Vbeta primers (plus 13 Jbeta primers). In the authors' methods: The authors later counted 70 million to 85 million unique TCR beta chains, approximately 12 million of them shared. Sequencing used immunoSEQ multiplex PCR; TCRdb keeps in-frame clones, though not all of them. That table supplies the V and J calls and clone size; D and trimming were determined from the DNA. Of some 120,000 clones listed, over 70% are singletons. V is TRBV6-6 and J is TRBJ1-1; D gene ambiguous. Sample: PBMCs. This clonotype was sampled from a young woman in good health and CMV-seronegative. For the CDR3, the DNA is TGTGCCAGCAGTTACGGAACGGGTGGGACTGAAGCTTTCTTT. It codes for CASSYGTGGTEAFF.